A selection of T cell receptor beta chains follows, all from one sample in a study of blood T cell repertoires in COVID-19. Using immunoSEQ multiplex PCR, the repertoire was profiled, and TCRdb retains in-frame clones only, with some absent. The table lists hundreds of thousands of clones, roughly 85% of them singletons. The specimen sequenced was peripheral blood. Every receptor here comes from a man over 45 with active or convalescent COVID-19. Both conserved end residues are part of each CDR3. Fields, in order: CDR3 DNA, CDR3 protein, V gene, D gene, J gene, clone size. D genes are given only for firm matches. Clone size is shown for a subset of rows, as once, few, many or a class of expanded clone.

cdr3_nt: TGTGCCAGCAGCCTCCCCGGTCCCGGTACGCAGTATTTT; cdr3_aa: CASSLPGPGTQYF; v_call: TRBV7-9; d_call: -; j_call: TRBJ2-3; clone_size: few
cdr3_nt: TGTGCCAGCAGCCAACTGGGGCAGGGCCATGGCTACACCTTC; cdr3_aa: CASSQLGQGHGYTF; v_call: TRBV3-1/TRBV3-2; d_call: -; j_call: TRBJ1-2; clone_size: -
cdr3_nt: TGTGCCAGCAGCCCCTCCGGGGGACTGAACACTGAAGCTTTCTTT; cdr3_aa: CASSPSGGLNTEAFF; v_call: TRBV9; d_call: -; j_call: TRBJ1-1; clone_size: -
cdr3_nt: TGTGCCAGCTCACCAATCCTGGACAGGGGTGAAAAACTGTTTTTT; cdr3_aa: CASSPILDRGEKLFF; v_call: TRBV18; d_call: TRBD1; j_call: TRBJ1-4; clone_size: -
cdr3_nt: TGTGCCAGTAGTATCGCCGGGACAGGGGGAGACTATGGCTACACCTTC; cdr3_aa: CASSIAGTGGDYGYTF; v_call: TRBV19; d_call: TRBD1; j_call: TRBJ1-2; clone_size: -
cdr3_nt: TGTGCCAGCAGCTTAGCGGAGGGCTTAGGCTATGGCTACACCTTC; cdr3_aa: CASSLAEGLGYGYTF; v_call: TRBV7-2; d_call: -; j_call: TRBJ1-2; clone_size: -
cdr3_nt: TGTGCCAGCACCCGGTACGAGGGGACCCAGTACTTC; cdr3_aa: CASTRYEGTQYF; v_call: TRBV3-1/TRBV3-2; d_call: -; j_call: TRBJ2-5; clone_size: -
cdr3_nt: TGCGCCAGCAGCTTGGCCCCCGGACAGGGCGCCTTCGGCTACACCTTC; cdr3_aa: CASSLAPGQGAFGYTF; v_call: TRBV5-1; d_call: TRBD1; j_call: TRBJ1-2; clone_size: -
cdr3_nt: TGTGCCAGCAGAGACCAGGGTAACGGTTCACCCCTCCACTTT; cdr3_aa: CASRDQGNGSPLHF; v_call: TRBV2; d_call: -; j_call: TRBJ1-6; clone_size: -
cdr3_nt: TGTGCCAGCAGTTTAAGTAGACAGGTACAAAATGAGCAGTTCTTC; cdr3_aa: CASSLSRQVQNEQFF; v_call: TRBV27; d_call: -; j_call: TRBJ2-1; clone_size: -
cdr3_nt: TGTGCCAGCAGTTACCCCCTAGCGGGTAACTACGAGCAGTACTTC; cdr3_aa: CASSYPLAGNYEQYF; v_call: TRBV6-2/TRBV6-3; d_call: TRBD2; j_call: TRBJ2-7; clone_size: -
cdr3_nt: TGCAGCGTTGCCCCAAGGCCGGGACTAGCGGGAGGGGGCTACAATGAGCAGTTCTTC; cdr3_aa: CSVAPRPGLAGGGYNEQFF; v_call: TRBV29-1; d_call: TRBD2; j_call: TRBJ2-1; clone_size: -
cdr3_nt: TGTGCCAGCAGGCCAAGAATTGGACAGGAGTACCAAGAGACCCAGTACTTC; cdr3_aa: CASRPRIGQEYQETQYF; v_call: TRBV3-1/TRBV3-2; d_call: TRBD1; j_call: TRBJ2-5; clone_size: -
cdr3_nt: TGTGCCATCAGTGAGAATCGCAGGGGAGTCCGTAATTCACCCCTCCACTTT; cdr3_aa: CAISENRRGVRNSPLHF; v_call: TRBV10-3; d_call: -; j_call: TRBJ1-6; clone_size: -
cdr3_nt: TGTGCCAGCAGACGCACCCCTACAGGGGAGGATGGCTACACCTTC; cdr3_aa: CASRRTPTGEDGYTF; v_call: TRBV6-5; d_call: TRBD1; j_call: TRBJ1-2; clone_size: -
cdr3_nt: TGTGCCAGCAGCTCTCGGACTAGCGGGAGGGCCGCTGAGCAGTTCTTC; cdr3_aa: CASSSRTSGRAAEQFF; v_call: TRBV7-2; d_call: TRBD2; j_call: TRBJ2-1; clone_size: -
cdr3_nt: TGTGCCAGCAGTTTGGGCGACAGGTCGGAAGCTTTCTTT; cdr3_aa: CASSLGDRSEAFF; v_call: TRBV12-3/TRBV12-4; d_call: -; j_call: TRBJ1-1; clone_size: -
cdr3_nt: TGTGCCAGCTGGCGGGGAGTCGAAAAACTGTTTTTT; cdr3_aa: CASWRGVEKLFF; v_call: TRBV2; d_call: -; j_call: TRBJ1-4; clone_size: -
cdr3_nt: TGTGCCAGCAGCCCACCGGGACAGGGGTCCTCCGAGCAGTACTTC; cdr3_aa: CASSPPGQGSSEQYF; v_call: TRBV28; d_call: TRBD1; j_call: TRBJ2-7; clone_size: -
cdr3_nt: TGTGCCAGCAGCGACGGACAGGGATGGGAGAACACTGAAGCTTTCTTT; cdr3_aa: CASSDGQGWENTEAFF; v_call: TRBV5-4; d_call: TRBD1; j_call: TRBJ1-1; clone_size: few
cdr3_nt: TGTGCCAGCAGCGCCGGGACAGGGGCGCATCAGCCCCAGCATTTT; cdr3_aa: CASSAGTGAHQPQHF; v_call: TRBV5-4; d_call: TRBD1; j_call: TRBJ1-5; clone_size: once
cdr3_nt: TGTGCCAGCAGCTTAGAGCCCGGTGTGAACACTGAAGCTTTCTTT; cdr3_aa: CASSLEPGVNTEAFF; v_call: TRBV11-2; d_call: -; j_call: TRBJ1-1; clone_size: few
cdr3_nt: TGTGCCAGCAGCTTAGGGGGACTCTACAATGAGCAGTTCTTC; cdr3_aa: CASSLGGLYNEQFF; v_call: TRBV7-9; d_call: -; j_call: TRBJ2-1; clone_size: -
cdr3_nt: TGTGCCAGCAGTCCTCGGACAGGGTCGGGGGACACTGAAGCTTTCTTT; cdr3_aa: CASSPRTGSGDTEAFF; v_call: TRBV28; d_call: TRBD1; j_call: TRBJ1-1; clone_size: -
cdr3_nt: TGCGCCAGCAGCCAAGATGGCAGCGCCAGCTCCTACAATGAGCAGTTCTTC; cdr3_aa: CASSQDGSASSYNEQFF; v_call: TRBV4-1; d_call: -; j_call: TRBJ2-1; clone_size: -
cdr3_nt: TGTGCCAGCAGTTCGATAACAGGGGGTGGCACTGAAGCTTTCTTT; cdr3_aa: CASSSITGGGTEAFF; v_call: TRBV28; d_call: TRBD1; j_call: TRBJ1-1; clone_size: -
cdr3_nt: TGTGCCAGCCACAGGGGGGGTCCTTCCCCGTCTAAGGTTGGGGCCAACGTCCTGACTTTC; cdr3_aa: CASHRGGPSPSKVGANVLTF; v_call: TRBV7-3; d_call: -; j_call: TRBJ2-6; clone_size: once
cdr3_nt: TGTGCCTGGAGCACCCGTTACAGGGGAGTTGAAAAACTGTTTTTT; cdr3_aa: CAWSTRYRGVEKLFF; v_call: TRBV30; d_call: TRBD1; j_call: TRBJ1-4; clone_size: -
cdr3_nt: TGCGCCAGCAGCGAGGGGGGGAGCTCCTATAATTCACCCCTCCACTTT; cdr3_aa: CASSEGGSSYNSPLHF; v_call: TRBV5-1; d_call: -; j_call: TRBJ1-6; clone_size: -
cdr3_nt: TGTGCCATTGGGCAGGGGGTGATGGGGTCCTACAATGAGCAGTTCTTC; cdr3_aa: CAIGQGVMGSYNEQFF; v_call: TRBV10-3; d_call: TRBD1; j_call: TRBJ2-1; clone_size: few
cdr3_nt: TGTGCCAGCAGTCCGGGAGGCACAGATACGCAGTATTTT; cdr3_aa: CASSPGGTDTQYF; v_call: TRBV25-1; d_call: -; j_call: TRBJ2-3; clone_size: -
cdr3_nt: TGTGCCAGCAGCCGGGGGGGGGCAGGCCGCTACGAGCAGTACTTC; cdr3_aa: CASSRGGAGRYEQYF; v_call: TRBV3-1/TRBV3-2; d_call: -; j_call: TRBJ2-7; clone_size: -
cdr3_nt: TGTGCCAGCAGGAGGGGGAGTTGGGCAGATACGCAGTATTTT; cdr3_aa: CASRRGSWADTQYF; v_call: TRBV6-5; d_call: -; j_call: TRBJ2-3; clone_size: -
cdr3_nt: TGCGCCAGCAGCTTGTCAGCGGGAGGCTACAATGAGCAGTTCTTC; cdr3_aa: CASSLSAGGYNEQFF; v_call: TRBV5-1; d_call: TRBD2; j_call: TRBJ2-1; clone_size: once
cdr3_nt: TGTGCCAGCAGTGAGGGACAGGGGATCTCCAATGAGCAGTTCTTC; cdr3_aa: CASSEGQGISNEQFF; v_call: TRBV6-2/TRBV6-3; d_call: TRBD1; j_call: TRBJ2-1; clone_size: -
cdr3_nt: TGCAGTGCTACTGAAGGGAGCGCAGATACGCAGTATTTT; cdr3_aa: CSATEGSADTQYF; v_call: TRBV20-1; d_call: -; j_call: TRBJ2-3; clone_size: -
cdr3_nt: TGTGCCAGCAGGCCCTCGGTTAGTAGCTACACCTTC; cdr3_aa: CASRPSVSSYTF; v_call: TRBV6-4; d_call: -; j_call: TRBJ1-2; clone_size: -
cdr3_nt: TGTGCCAGTAGTTTCGCGGACAGTCCCACCGGGGAGCTGTTTTTT; cdr3_aa: CASSFADSPTGELFF; v_call: TRBV19; d_call: -; j_call: TRBJ2-2; clone_size: -
cdr3_nt: TGCGCCAGCGTTCCAAACCAGGACTTCAACACCGGGGAGCTGTTTTTT; cdr3_aa: CASVPNQDFNTGELFF; v_call: TRBV4-1; d_call: -; j_call: TRBJ2-2; clone_size: few
cdr3_nt: TGCGCCAGCAGCCAGGAGACAGGGACTGAATCACCCCTCCACTTT; cdr3_aa: CASSQETGTESPLHF; v_call: TRBV5-1; d_call: TRBD1; j_call: TRBJ1-6; clone_size: -
cdr3_nt: TGTGCCAGCAGCAGGAGCGGGCCGAATCAGCCCCAGCATTTT; cdr3_aa: CASSRSGPNQPQHF; v_call: TRBV6-5; d_call: -; j_call: TRBJ1-5; clone_size: -
cdr3_nt: TGTGCCAGCAGCGTAGGTCATAGCGGGAGCGGCAATGAGCAGTTCTTC; cdr3_aa: CASSVGHSGSGNEQFF; v_call: TRBV9; d_call: TRBD2; j_call: TRBJ2-1; clone_size: -
cdr3_nt: TGTGCCAGCAGCCCAACTAGCGGGAGTAGTTCCTACAATGAGCAGTTCTTC; cdr3_aa: CASSPTSGSSSYNEQFF; v_call: TRBV9; d_call: TRBD2; j_call: TRBJ2-1; clone_size: -
cdr3_nt: TGTGCCAGCAGTTTTGAGGTAGTGGCAGATACGCAGTATTTT; cdr3_aa: CASSFEVVADTQYF; v_call: TRBV28; d_call: -; j_call: TRBJ2-3; clone_size: -
cdr3_nt: TGTGCCTGGAGTGCCCGGACAGGGTTTCGGGCCGTGGAGCAGTTCTTC; cdr3_aa: CAWSARTGFRAVEQFF; v_call: TRBV30; d_call: TRBD1; j_call: TRBJ2-1; clone_size: once
cdr3_nt: TGTGCCAGCAGTAGCGGAGTATATGGCACAGATACGCAGTATTTT; cdr3_aa: CASSSGVYGTDTQYF; v_call: TRBV6-2/TRBV6-3; d_call: -; j_call: TRBJ2-3; clone_size: medium-sized
cdr3_nt: TGTGCCAGCAGCACAGTAGGGGGAGCGGGCACAGATACGCAGTATTTT; cdr3_aa: CASSTVGGAGTDTQYF; v_call: TRBV5-6; d_call: -; j_call: TRBJ2-3; clone_size: -
cdr3_nt: TGTGCCAGCAGTCGGAGCGGGAGCCCCACCTTTCGGGAGACCCAGTACTTC; cdr3_aa: CASSRSGSPTFRETQYF; v_call: TRBV7-2; d_call: TRBD2; j_call: TRBJ2-5; clone_size: -
cdr3_nt: TGTGCCAGTAGTGCCCACGCGTCAGGGAAATACGAGCAGTACTTC; cdr3_aa: CASSAHASGKYEQYF; v_call: TRBV19; d_call: -; j_call: TRBJ2-7; clone_size: -
cdr3_nt: TGTGCCAGCTCACCAGCCTACAGGGCGCCTGAAGCTTTCTTT; cdr3_aa: CASSPAYRAPEAFF; v_call: TRBV18; d_call: -; j_call: TRBJ1-1; clone_size: -